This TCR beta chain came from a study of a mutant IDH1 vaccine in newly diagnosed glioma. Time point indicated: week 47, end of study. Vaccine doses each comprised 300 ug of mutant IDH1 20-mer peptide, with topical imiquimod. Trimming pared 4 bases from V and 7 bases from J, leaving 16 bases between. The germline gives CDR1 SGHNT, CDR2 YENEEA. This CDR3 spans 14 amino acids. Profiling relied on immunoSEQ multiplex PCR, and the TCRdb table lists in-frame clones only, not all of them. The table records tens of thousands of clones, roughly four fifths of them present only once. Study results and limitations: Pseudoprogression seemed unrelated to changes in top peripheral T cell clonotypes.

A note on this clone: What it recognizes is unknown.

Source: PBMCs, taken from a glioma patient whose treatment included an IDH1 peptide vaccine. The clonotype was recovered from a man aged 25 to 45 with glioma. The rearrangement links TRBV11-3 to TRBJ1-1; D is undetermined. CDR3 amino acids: CASSWVFQNLEAFF. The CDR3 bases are TGTGCCAGCAGCTGGGTCTTTCAGAACCTTGAAGCTTTCTTT.